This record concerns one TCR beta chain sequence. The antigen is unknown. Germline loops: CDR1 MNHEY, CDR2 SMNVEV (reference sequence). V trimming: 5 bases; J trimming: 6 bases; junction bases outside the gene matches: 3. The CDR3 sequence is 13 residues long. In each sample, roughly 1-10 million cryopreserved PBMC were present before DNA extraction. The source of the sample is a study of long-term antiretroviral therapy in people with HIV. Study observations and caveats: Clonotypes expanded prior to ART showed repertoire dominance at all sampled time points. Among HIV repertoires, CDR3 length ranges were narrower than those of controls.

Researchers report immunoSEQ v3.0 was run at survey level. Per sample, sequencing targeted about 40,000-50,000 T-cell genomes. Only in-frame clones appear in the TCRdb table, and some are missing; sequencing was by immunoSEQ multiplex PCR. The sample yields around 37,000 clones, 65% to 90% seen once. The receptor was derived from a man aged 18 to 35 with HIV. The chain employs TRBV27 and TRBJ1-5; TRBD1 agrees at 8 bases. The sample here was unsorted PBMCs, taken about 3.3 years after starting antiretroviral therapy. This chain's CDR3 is CASSPGGFQPQHF. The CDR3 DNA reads TGTGCCAGCAGTCCAGGGGGCTTTCAGCCCCAGCATTTT.